The TCR beta chain under discussion was sequenced for a study of CD8+ T cells in alopecia areata. Overall study findings and caveats: Resident alphabeta T cells of normal skin are also sequenced in scalp samples. Although TCR sharing was seen in mice, sharing across patients was less clear, possibly for HLA-related reasons.

RNA extraction and reverse transcription yielded cDNA as sequencing template. The method was immunoSEQ multiplex PCR; TCRdb's version includes in-frame clones alone and lacks a portion of them. The sample shows 290,000 or so clones, none of them appearing just once. Of note for this clone: Antigen: not known. The gene names here belong to mouse. The read ends 4 residues early relative to the CDR3; the germline J gene fills the gap.

Cutaneous lymph node cells were pooled, and they were sorted using CD4, CD8alpha, NKG2D, NKG2ACE and other markers. CDR3 length equals 14 residues. CDR1 is NSHNY and CDR2 is SYGAGN in the germline V gene. The origin of this receptor is a C3H/HeJ mouse with alopecia areata. This strain's MHC haplotype is H2-k. The V and J genes are TRBV13-1 and TRBJ2-1; 8 bases match TRBD2. Sequencing input: CD4+ T cells sorted from a lymph node. The covered CDR3 bases are TGTGCCAGCAGTGATGGGGCTGGGGGGGCT. This translates into CASSDGAGGA. The entire CDR3 reads CASSDGAGGAEQFF.